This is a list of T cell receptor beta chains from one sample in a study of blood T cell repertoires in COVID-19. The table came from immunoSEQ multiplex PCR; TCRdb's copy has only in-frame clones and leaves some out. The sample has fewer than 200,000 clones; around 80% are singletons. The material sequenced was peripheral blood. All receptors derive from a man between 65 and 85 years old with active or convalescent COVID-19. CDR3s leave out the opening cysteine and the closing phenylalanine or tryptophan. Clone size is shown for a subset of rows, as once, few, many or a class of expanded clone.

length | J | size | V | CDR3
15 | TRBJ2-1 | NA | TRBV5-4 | ASSLVLAGGAYNEQF
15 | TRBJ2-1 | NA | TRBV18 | ASSPLGGRGSYNEQF
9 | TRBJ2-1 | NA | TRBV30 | ASDRENEQF
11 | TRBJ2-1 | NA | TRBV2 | ASSFSGDSEQF
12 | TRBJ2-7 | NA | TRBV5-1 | ASRHDRVAREQY
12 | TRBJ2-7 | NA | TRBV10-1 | ASSESKLAGVQY
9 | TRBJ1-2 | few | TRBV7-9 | ASSGGYGYT
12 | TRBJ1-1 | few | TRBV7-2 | ASSASGGATEAF
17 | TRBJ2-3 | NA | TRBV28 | ASTPQGAGGTTSTDTQY
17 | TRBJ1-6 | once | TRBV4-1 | ASSQIFGQGDSYNSPLH
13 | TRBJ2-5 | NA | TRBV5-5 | ASSPGGGNQETQY
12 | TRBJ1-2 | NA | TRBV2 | ASTLQGEDYGYT
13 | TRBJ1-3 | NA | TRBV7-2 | ASSRDRASGNTIY
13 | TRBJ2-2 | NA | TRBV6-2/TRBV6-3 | ASSYPGGNTGELF
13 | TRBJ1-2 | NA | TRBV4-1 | ASSQGGGLNYGYT
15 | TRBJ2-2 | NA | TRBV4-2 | ASSQAQSGSLTGELF